This TCR beta chain stems from a study of T cells expressing NK-cell markers. TCRdb processed the 5' RACE reads again and assigns one entry to each CDR3 protein, with no DNA. Its table lists about 260,000 distinct CDR3 sequences. Germline CDR1 and CDR2: SGHNT and YYREEE (reference sequence). The CDR3 length is 14 residues. V and J are TRBV5-4 and TRBJ2-5; there is no DNA to check the TCRdb D call of TRBD2. The sequenced sample was blood T cells: a sorted CD56 or NKG2C T cell subset, CD4+ or CD8+ T cells, or bulk PBMC T cells (not recorded which). This TCR came from a young man in good health. The CDR3 sequence is CASKLTGRVETQYF.